These T cell receptor beta chains were read from a single sample in a study of T cell repertoires in cytomegalovirus infection. These receptors have no identified antigens. TCRdb recomputed calls from the reads with MiXCR, one row per CDR3 protein. The sample contains about 830,000 distinct CDR3 sequences, about 30% of which appear only once. Sequenced here: cultured CD8+ T cells from PBMCs, sampled from culture after CMV antigen stimulation. All receptors come from a human donor in good health (CMV status not recorded). Some clones in this sample may be carry-over from other donors' samples. Both conserved end residues are part of each CDR3. Each record gives: D gene, J gene, clone size, V gene, CDR3 protein, CDR3 DNA. D genes are given only for firm matches. Some rows mark clone size as missing; the rest say once, few, many or name a class of expanded clone.

-,TRBJ1-3,-,TRBV7-9,CASSSPRPVLSGNTIYF,TGTGCCAGCAGCTCCCCCCGGCCAGTCCTCTCTGGAAACACCATATATTTT
TRBD2,TRBJ2-1,-,TRBV19,CASSTLGLAEDNEQFF,TGTGCCAGTAGTACCCTCGGGCTAGCGGAGGACAATGAGCAGTTCTTC
TRBD1,TRBJ1-2,-,TRBV15,CATSSDRDPVYGYTF,TGTGCCACCAGCAGTGACAGGGATCCGGTCTATGGCTACACCTTC
-,TRBJ1-6,-,TRBV19,CASSGVAGDSPLHF,TGTGCCAGTAGCGGGGTCGCCGGGGATTCACCCCTCCACTTT
-,TRBJ1-5,few,TRBV10-3,CAISDLGGGQPQHF,TGTGCCATCAGCGACCTAGGGGGAGGGCAGCCCCAGCATTTT
-,TRBJ2-1,-,TRBV7-3,CASSPPRDKYNEQFF,TGTGCCAGCAGTCCTCCTCGGGACAAATACAATGAGCAGTTCTTC
TRBD2,TRBJ2-1,-,TRBV6-2/TRBV6-3,CASSYGEGTTYNEQIF,TGTGCCAGCAGTTACGGGGAGGGGACCACTTACAATGAGCAGATCTTC
-,TRBJ2-3,-,TRBV7-6,CASSFSAASATDTQYF,TGTGCCAGCAGCTTTTCGGCGGCTAGCGCTACAGATACGCAGTATTTT
-,TRBJ2-5,few,TRBV6-6,CASSYRIAPLKKETQYF,TGTGCCAGCAGTTACCGTATAGCCCCCCTTAAGAAAGAGACCCAGTACTTC
-,TRBJ2-1,few,TRBV28,CASRTGPAVYNEQFF,TGTGCCAGCCGAACAGGACCCGCAGTCTACAATGAGCAGTTCTTC
TRBD1,TRBJ1-5,many,TRBV15,CATSRGQGGNQPQHF,TGTGCCACCAGCAGAGGACAGGGAGGCAATCAGCCCCAGCATTTT
TRBD2,TRBJ2-1,few,TRBV6-1,CASTPPGGEVYNEQFF,TGTGCCAGCACCCCACCGGGAGGGGAAGTCTACAATGAGCAGTTCTTC
-,TRBJ1-6,few,TRBV27,CASSPRQLPNSPLHF,TGTGCCAGCAGCCCCAGACAGTTACCGAATTCACCCCTCCACTTT
-,TRBJ2-4,many,TRBV7-9,CASSLVTAGWYIQYF,TGTGCCAGCAGCTTAGTTACGGCGGGGTGGTACATTCAGTACTTC
TRBD2,TRBJ2-3,many,TRBV7-3,CASSLIAGGPDTQYF,TGTGCCAGCAGCTTAATAGCGGGAGGACCAGATACGCAGTATTTT
-,TRBJ1-2,-,TRBV7-8,CASSFTTGFGGYTF,TGTGCCAGCAGCTTTACCACAGGGTTTGGTGGCTACACCTTC
TRBD2,TRBJ2-5,-,TRBV7-9,CASSFTSEETQYF,TGTGCCAGCAGCTTCACTAGCGAAGAGACCCAGTACTTC
-,TRBJ2-5,-,TRBV6-1,CASSAWPDSKETQYF,TGTGCCAGCAGTGCATGGCCCGACTCTAAAGAGACCCAGTACTTC
-,TRBJ1-2,-,TRBV5-1,CASSFESGGRYYGYTF,TGCGCCAGCAGCTTTGAGAGTGGAGGGCGGTACTATGGCTACACCTTC
-,TRBJ1-3,few,TRBV7-4,CASTSVAGAGNTIYF,TGTGCCAGCACCTCCGTGGCAGGGGCTGGAAACACCATATATTTT
-,TRBJ1-6,-,TRBV4-1,CASSQTGFNSPLHF,TGCGCCAGCAGTCAAACAGGGTTTAATTCACCCCTCCACTTT
TRBD2,TRBJ2-5,few,TRBV27,CASRGTSGGAYQETQYF,TGTGCCAGCCGTGGGACTAGCGGGGGCGCTTACCAAGAGACCCAGTACTTC
-,TRBJ1-2,many,TRBV12-3/TRBV12-4,CASRQGGANYGYTF,TGTGCCAGCAGACAAGGGGGGGCTAACTATGGCTACACCTTC
-,TRBJ2-7,-,TRBV3-1,CASSQDLPGVYEQYF,TGTGCCAGCAGCCAAGATCTGCCAGGGGTATACGAGCAGTACTTC
TRBD1,TRBJ2-3,once,TRBV7-3,CASSLLGQGASTDTQYF,TGTGCCAGCAGCTTACTCGGACAGGGAGCTAGCACAGATACGCAGTATTTT
TRBD2,TRBJ2-1,-,TRBV15,CATSRSRGGSYNEQFF,TGTGCCACCAGCAGATCCCGGGGGGGCTCCTACAATGAGCAGTTCTTC
TRBD1,TRBJ1-4,-,TRBV27,CASSLSHRGEKLFF,TGTGCCAGCAGTTTATCGCACAGGGGCGAAAAACTGTTTTTT
-,TRBJ2-2,few,TRBV12-5,CASAHTGELFF,TGTGCTAGTGCCCACACCGGGGAGCTGTTTTTT
-,TRBJ1-1,-,TRBV2,CASSDRLEMTEAFF,TGTGCCAGCAGTGACCGACTTGAGATGACTGAAGCTTTCTTT
-,TRBJ2-5,-,TRBV2,CASSDRDVRETQYF,TGTGCCAGCAGTGACCGGGACGTGAGGGAGACCCAGTACTTC
TRBD1,TRBJ2-2,-,TRBV19,CASEPLRDRGLGGELFF,TGTGCCAGTGAACCCCTCCGGGACAGGGGGCTAGGCGGGGAGCTGTTTTTT
TRBD2,TRBJ2-1,-,TRBV6-5,CASSYSNPSGVYNEQFF,TGTGCCAGCAGTTACTCGAATCCTAGCGGGGTCTACAATGAGCAGTTCTTC
-,TRBJ1-3,few,TRBV7-9,CASSLAAREYSGNTIYF,TGTGCCAGCAGCTTAGCGGCCAGGGAGTACTCTGGAAACACCATATATTTT
TRBD2,TRBJ2-5,-,TRBV4-1,CASSQRVAGGLGQETQYF,TGCGCCAGCAGCCAAAGGGTAGCGGGGGGATTGGGACAAGAGACCCAGTACTTC
-,TRBJ2-3,-,TRBV7-9,CASSWKGDVRADTQYF,TGTGCCAGCAGCTGGAAAGGGGATGTGAGGGCAGATACGCAGTATTTT